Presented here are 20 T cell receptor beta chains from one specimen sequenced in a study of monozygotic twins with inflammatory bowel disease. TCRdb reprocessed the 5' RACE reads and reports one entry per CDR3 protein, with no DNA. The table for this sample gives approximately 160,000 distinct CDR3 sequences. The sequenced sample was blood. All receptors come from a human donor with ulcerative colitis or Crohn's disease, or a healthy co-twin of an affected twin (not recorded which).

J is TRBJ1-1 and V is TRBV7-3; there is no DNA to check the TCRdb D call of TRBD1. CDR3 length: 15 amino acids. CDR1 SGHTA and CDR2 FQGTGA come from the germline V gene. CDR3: CASSPGVRKNTEAFF.

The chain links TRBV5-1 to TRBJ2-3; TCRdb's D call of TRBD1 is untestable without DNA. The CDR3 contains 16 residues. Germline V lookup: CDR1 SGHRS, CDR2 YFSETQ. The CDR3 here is CASSHDRQGGTDTQYF.

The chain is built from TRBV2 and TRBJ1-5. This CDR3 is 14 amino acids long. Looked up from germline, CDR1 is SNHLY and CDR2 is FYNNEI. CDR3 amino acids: CASRGRRGDQPQHF.

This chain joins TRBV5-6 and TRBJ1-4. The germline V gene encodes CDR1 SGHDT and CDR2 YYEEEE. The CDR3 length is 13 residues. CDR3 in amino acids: CASSFLGQPSGVF.

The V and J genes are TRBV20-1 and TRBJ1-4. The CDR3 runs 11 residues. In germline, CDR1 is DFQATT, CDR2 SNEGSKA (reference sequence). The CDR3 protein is CSASGDEKLFF.

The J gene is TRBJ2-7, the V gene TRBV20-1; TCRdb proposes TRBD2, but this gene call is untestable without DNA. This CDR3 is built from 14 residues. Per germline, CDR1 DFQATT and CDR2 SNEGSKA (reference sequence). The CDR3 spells CSAVTGGRQYEQYF.

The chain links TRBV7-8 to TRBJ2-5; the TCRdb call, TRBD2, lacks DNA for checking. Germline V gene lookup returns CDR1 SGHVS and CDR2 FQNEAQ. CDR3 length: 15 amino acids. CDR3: CASSLNAGGEETQYF.

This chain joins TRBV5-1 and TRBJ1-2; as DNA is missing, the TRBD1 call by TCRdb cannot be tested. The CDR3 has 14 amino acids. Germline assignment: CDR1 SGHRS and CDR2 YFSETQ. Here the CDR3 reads CASSLGQANYGYTF.

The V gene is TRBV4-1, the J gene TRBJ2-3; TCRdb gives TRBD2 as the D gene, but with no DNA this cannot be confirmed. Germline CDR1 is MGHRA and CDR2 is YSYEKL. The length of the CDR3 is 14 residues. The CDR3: CASSQGMASGTQYF.

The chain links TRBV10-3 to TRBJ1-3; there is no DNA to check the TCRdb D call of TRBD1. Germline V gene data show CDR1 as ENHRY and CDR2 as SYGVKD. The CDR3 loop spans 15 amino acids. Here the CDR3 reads CAIRNVPWAGNTIYF.

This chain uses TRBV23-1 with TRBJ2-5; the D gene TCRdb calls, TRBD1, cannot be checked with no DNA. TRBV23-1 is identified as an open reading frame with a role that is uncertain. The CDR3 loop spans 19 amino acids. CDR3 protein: CASSQSEDHRQGTQETQYF.

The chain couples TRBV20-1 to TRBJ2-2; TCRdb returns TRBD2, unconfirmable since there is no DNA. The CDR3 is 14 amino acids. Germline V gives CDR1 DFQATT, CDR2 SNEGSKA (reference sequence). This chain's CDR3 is CSAGYSGPTGELFF.

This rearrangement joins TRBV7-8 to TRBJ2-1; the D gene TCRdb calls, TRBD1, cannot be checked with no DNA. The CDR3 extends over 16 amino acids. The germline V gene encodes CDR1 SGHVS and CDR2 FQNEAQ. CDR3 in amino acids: CASSAQTGRDDNEQFF.

The CDR3 region is CASSQLAGGLRELFF. This sequence joins TRBV11-2 and TRBJ2-2; the D call of TRBD2 rests on TCRdb alone, since no DNA is present to check it. This CDR3 has 15 residues. Germline loops: CDR1 SGHAT, CDR2 FQNNGV.

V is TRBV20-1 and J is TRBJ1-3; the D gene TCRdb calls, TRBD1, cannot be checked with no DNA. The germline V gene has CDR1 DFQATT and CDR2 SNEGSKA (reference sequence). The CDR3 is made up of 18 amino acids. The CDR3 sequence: CSARRNRIGPLSGNTIYF.

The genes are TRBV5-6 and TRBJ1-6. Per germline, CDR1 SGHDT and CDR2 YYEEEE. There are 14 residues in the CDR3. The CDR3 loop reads CASRRDYGNSPLHF. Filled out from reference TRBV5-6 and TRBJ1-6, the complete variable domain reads DAGVTQSPTHLIKTRGQQVTLRCSPKSGHDTVSWYQQALGQGPQFIFQYYEEEERQRGNFPDRFSGHQFPNYSSELNVNALLLGDSALYLCASRRDYGNSPLHFGNGTRLTVT.

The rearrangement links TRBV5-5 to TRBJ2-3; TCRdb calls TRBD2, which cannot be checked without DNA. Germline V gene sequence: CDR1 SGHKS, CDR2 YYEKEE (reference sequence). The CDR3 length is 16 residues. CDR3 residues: CASSFQRGGQLDTQYF.

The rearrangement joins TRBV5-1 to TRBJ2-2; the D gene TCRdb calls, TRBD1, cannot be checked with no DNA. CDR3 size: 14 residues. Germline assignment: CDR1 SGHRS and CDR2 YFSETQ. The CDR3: CASSPGGDGGELFF.

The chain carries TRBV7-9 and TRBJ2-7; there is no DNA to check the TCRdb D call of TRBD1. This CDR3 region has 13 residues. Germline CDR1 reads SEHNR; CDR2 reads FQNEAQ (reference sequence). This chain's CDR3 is CASSSRGRYEQYF.

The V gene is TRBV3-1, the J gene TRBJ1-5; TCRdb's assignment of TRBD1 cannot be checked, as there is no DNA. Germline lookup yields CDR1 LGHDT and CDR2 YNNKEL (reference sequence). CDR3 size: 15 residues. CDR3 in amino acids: CASSQDRRGDQPQHF. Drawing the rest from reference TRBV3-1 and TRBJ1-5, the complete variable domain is DTAVSQTPKYLVTQMGNDKSIKCEQNLGHDTMYWYKQDSKKFLKIMFSYNNKELIINETVPNRFSPKSPDKAHLNLHINSLELGDSAVYFCASSQDRRGDQPQHFGDGTRLSIL.